The entry that follows covers one T cell receptor beta chain sequence. Produced via immunoSEQ multiplex PCR; TCRdb's table is partial and in-frame only. The sample records around 250,000 clones, roughly 85% being singletons. Living in about 25 US areas, the participants were between roughly 18 and 95 years of age. Assignment of participants to cohorts was predicated upon participant-reported clinical history. The data were taken from a study of blood T cell repertoires in COVID-19. The CDR3 spans 12 residues. V shed 6 bases and J 8 bases; nucleotides not matched to a gene: 5. CDR1 and CDR2 (germline): MNHEY, SVGAGI.

The TCR was taken from a woman aged 45-59 years who had been exposed to COVID-19. J is TRBJ1-2 and V is TRBV6-5; 8 nucleotides match TRBD1. Sequencing was done on a sample of PBMCs or T cells enriched from blood (not recorded which). DNA for the CDR3: TGTGCCAGCAGAGACAGGGGAGTCGGCTACACCTTC. It is translated as CASRDRGVGYTF.